The 15 T cell receptor beta chains in this list originate from one sample, sequenced in a study of cytomegalovirus exposure and HLA in healthy donors. Primers: 60 Vbeta forward and 13 Jbeta reverse. TCRdb's table, derived via immunoSEQ multiplex PCR, lists solely in-frame clones and lacks some. The sample records a few hundred thousand clones, around 81% being singletons. Sequencing was done on a sample of PBMCs. These receptors all stem from a woman aged 55-69 years in good health and CMV-seropositive.

This chain links TRBV18 with TRBJ2-5; D perhaps matches TRBD1 (6 bases). CDR1 is KGHSH and CDR2 is LQKENI in the germline V gene. Trimming took off 1 base at V and 3 bases at J, with 9 bases between the two ends. There are 14 residues in the CDR3. The CDR3 loop reads CASSPRQVEETQYF. The CDR3 coding sequence is TGTGCCAGCTCACCACGACAGGTTGAAGAGACCCAGTACTTC.

The sample holds one count of this clone. The chain employs TRBV5-1 and TRBJ1-2; D is ambiguous. The V and J ends lost 0 bases and 8 bases respectively, with 11 bases between them. Germline V gene data show CDR1 as SGHRS and CDR2 as YFSETQ. The CDR3 has 13 residues. The CDR3, as DNA: TGCGCCAGCAGCTTGGCCGTGCAACTGGGCTACACCTTC. It encodes CASSLAVQLGYTF.

This clone was seen a handful of times. This chain uses TRBV28 with TRBJ2-2; no reliable D call. This CDR3 spans 16 amino acids. The V end was cut by 5 bases, the J end by 1 base, with 14 bases between. CDR1 and CDR2 from the germline V gene are MDHEN and SYDVKM. CDR3 protein: CASSDGGGQNTGELFF. The CDR3 bases are TGTGCCAGCAGTGATGGCGGTGGCCAGAACACCGGGGAGCTGTTTTTT.

The chain carries TRBV7-2 and TRBJ1-1; TRBD1 matches 7 bases. Trimming took 2 bases from V and 6 from J; bases not matched to a gene: 3. This CDR3 has 13 residues. Per germline, CDR1 SGHTA and CDR2 FQGNSA. The CDR3 sequence: CASSLYRGSEAFF. CDR3 nucleotides: TGTGCCAGCAGCTTATACAGGGGCTCTGAAGCTTTCTTT.

The chain links TRBV28 to TRBJ1-2; TRBD1 matches 8 bases. The CDR3 consists of 14 residues. The ends lost 6 bases at V and 7 bases at J; junction bases unmatched: 10. Germline V gene data show CDR1 as MDHEN and CDR2 as SYDVKM. The CDR3 here is CASRKSGQAIGYTF. The CDR3 coding sequence is TGTGCCAGCAGGAAATCGGGACAGGCCATTGGCTACACCTTC.

This clone showed up just a few times. This chain connects TRBV28 to TRBJ1-2, with D tentatively TRBD1 (6 bases). The CDR3 contains 12 residues. CDR1 is MDHEN, CDR2 SYDVKM, per germline. V was clipped by 6 bases and J by 7 bases, with 12 bases between them. CDR3: CASSSLTGGYTF. The CDR3 region has the DNA TGTGCCAGCAGCTCCCTGACAGGTGGCTACACCTTC.

This clone was recorded only once. The chain employs TRBV5-1 and TRBJ2-3; D may be TRBD2 (7 bases). Trimming left V 0 bases short and J 3 bases short, with 14 bases between. The CDR3 has 16 residues. CDR1 and CDR2 (germline): SGHRS, YFSETQ. CDR3 in amino acids: CASSLAEGGRTDTQYF. The CDR3 region has the DNA TGCGCCAGCAGCTTGGCCGAGGGGGGGAGGACAGATACGCAGTATTTT.

The gene calls are TRBV15 and TRBJ2-3; TRBD2 matches at 11 bases. This CDR3 is built from 16 residues. Germline CDR1 is LNHNV and CDR2 is YYDKDF (reference sequence). After removal of 0 bases from V and 2 bases from J, the junction contained 1 base not matched to a gene. CDR3 nucleotide sequence: TGTGCCACCAGCAGAGATAGCGGGAGGGCCACAGATACGCAGTATTTT. This translates into CATSRDSGRATDTQYF.

The chain uses TRBV27 and TRBJ1-2; maybe TRBD1 (5 bases). The ends were cut back, 3 bases at V and 0 bases at J, with 14 bases in the middle. Germline V lookup: CDR1 MNHEY, CDR2 SMNVEV (reference sequence). The CDR3 extends over 16 amino acids. CDR3 sequence (DNA): TGTGCCAGCAGTTTTTACCCCCCCAGGGCTAACTATGGCTACACCTTC. It translates to CASSFYPPRANYGYTF.

The V call is TRBV6-4, the J call TRBJ2-1, with TRBD1 matching over 9 bases. This CDR3 region has 14 residues. Germline V lookup: CDR1 MRHNA, CDR2 SNTAGT. Losses at the gene ends were 4 bases for V and 3 bases for J; bases not matched to a gene: 1. This CDR3 reads CASSAGQGYNEQFF. In nucleotides, the CDR3 is TGTGCCAGCAGTGCGGGACAGGGCTACAATGAGCAGTTCTTC.

This chain links TRBV12-5 with TRBJ2-7, with TRBD2 as a possible D gene (6 bases). V gave up 0 bases and J gave up 6 bases, with 9 bases separating them. This CDR3 is built from 13 residues. The germline V gene encodes CDR1 LGHNT and CDR2 FRNRAP. This chain's CDR3 is CASGLVGGGEQYF. The CDR3 nucleotides are TGTGCTAGTGGTTTGGTCGGGGGAGGCGAGCAGTACTTC.

The CDR3 is CAWGPARAGAPNYEQYF. The DNA for the CDR3 is TGTGCCTGGGGCCCCGCTAGAGCGGGAGCCCCCAACTACGAGCAGTACTTC. V gene TRBV30 combines with J gene TRBJ2-7; 8 nucleotides align to TRBD2. The V segment lost 5 bases and the J segment 3 bases; nucleotides outside the gene matches: 18. This CDR3 has 17 residues. Germline loops: CDR1 GTSNPN, CDR2 SVGIG (reference sequence). Together with reference TRBV30 and TRBJ2-7, the CDR3 gives the full variable domain: SQTIHQWPATLVQPVGSPLSLECTVEGTSNPNLYWYRQAAGRGLQLLFYSVGIGQISSEVPQNLSASRPQDRQFILSSKKLLLSDSGFYLCAWGPARAGAPNYEQYFGPGTRLTVT.

V and J are TRBV2 and TRBJ2-1, with 7 positions matching TRBD2. From germline, CDR1 is SNHLY and CDR2 FYNNEI. The CDR3 is 15 residues long. V gave up 3 bases and J gave up 0 bases; unmatched junction bases: 2. The CDR3 DNA reads TGTGCCAGCAGTGACGCTAGCGGCTCCTACAATGAGCAGTTCTTC. Translated, it gives CASSDASGSYNEQFF.

To note about this clone: The same CDR3 can be traced to other DNA sequences in this sample. CDR3 in DNA: TGCGCCAGCAGCTTGGGACAGAACTCCTACGAGCAGTACTTC. It translates to CASSLGQNSYEQYF. V is TRBV5-1 and J is TRBJ2-7; tentatively, D is TRBD1 (5 bases). The CDR3 covers 14 residues. Trimming left V 0 bases short and J 0 bases short, with 7 bases between. Germline assignment: CDR1 SGHRS and CDR2 YFSETQ.

The rearrangement links TRBV6-4 to TRBJ1-1; TRBD1 might be the D (5 bases). Germline assignment: CDR1 MRHNA and CDR2 SNTAGT. V dropped 8 bases and J dropped 4 bases, with 14 bases sitting between them. CDR3 length equals 13 residues. CDR3: CASPTGFGTEAFF. The CDR3, as DNA: TGTGCCAGCCCTACAGGATTTGGCACTGAAGCTTTCTTT.